The next 19 T cell receptor beta chains were all read from a single sample in a study of shared clonotypes between healthy human individuals. Here immunoSEQ multiplex PCR was the method, and the copy in TCRdb shows in-frame clones only, minus some. The table lists some 2 million clones, less than 95% of them singletons, with around 1.1% in the top ten. CD45RO negativity and positive selection for CCR7 defined naive CD8 cells, a population that excluded terminally differentiated effector memory CD45RA+ cells. Sequenced: naive CD8+ T cells sorted from blood. The receptors were gathered from a young man in good health.

This chain uses TRBV5-8 with TRBJ2-1, with D perhaps TRBD2 (6 bases). Germline loops: CDR1 SGHTS, CDR2 YDEGEE. V was clipped by 6 bases and J by 0 bases, with 13 bases between them. The CDR3 consists of 15 residues. The CDR3 reads CASNTGLYSYNEQFF. CDR3 nucleotide sequence: TGTGCCAGCAATACGGGACTTTACTCCTACAATGAGCAGTTCTTC. Based on the CDR3 plus reference TRBV5-8 and TRBJ2-1, the full variable domain is EAGVTQSPTHLIKTRGQQATLRCSPISGHTSVYWYQQALGLGLQFLLWYDEGEERNRGNFPPRFSGRQFPNYSSELNVNALELEDSALYLCASNTGLYSYNEQFFGPGTRLTVL.

J is TRBJ2-7 and V is TRBV4-1; a weak D match, TRBD2 (5 bases). Germline loops: CDR1 MGHRA, CDR2 YSYEKL. The ends were cut back, 5 bases at V and 5 bases at J, with 13 bases in the middle. This CDR3 is built from 13 residues. The CDR3 loop reads CASSILVGDEQYF. CDR3 sequence (DNA): TGCGCCAGCAGCATATTAGTCGGGGACGAGCAGTACTTC.

The chain has TRBV7-9 and TRBJ2-1; 9 bases align to TRBD1. The CDR3 loop spans 15 amino acids. In germline, CDR1 is SEHNR, CDR2 FQNEAQ (reference sequence). With 4 bases clipped from V and 8 bases from J, the junction kept 9 bases outside the gene matches. In DNA, the CDR3 is TGTGCCAGCAGCTCGGGACAGGGTATAGTAGATGAGCAGTTCTTC. Amino acid sequence: CASSSGQGIVDEQFF.

The rearrangement links TRBV5-1 to TRBJ2-1; D call uncertain. CDR3 length equals 13 residues. Germline lookup yields CDR1 SGHRS and CDR2 YFSETQ. The V end was cut by 4 bases, the J end by 7 bases, with 12 bases between. In DNA form, the CDR3 reads TGCGCCAGCAGCCCACTTTCTAGGAATGAGCAGTTCTTC. It codes for CASSPLSRNEQFF.

Points on this clone: The same CDR3 can be traced to other DNA sequences in this sample. The chain is built from TRBV19 and TRBJ2-1, with TRBD2 matching 7 bases. The V and J ends lost 3 bases and 4 bases, in that order; junction bases with no gene match: 3. The CDR3 consists of 14 residues. Germline V gene sequence: CDR1 LNHDA, CDR2 SQIVND (reference sequence). The CDR3 is CASSIGGSYNEQFF. The CDR3 region has the DNA TGTGCCAGTAGTATTGGCGGGAGTTACAATGAGCAGTTCTTC.

The chain recombines TRBV5-6 with TRBJ2-5; tentatively, D is TRBD2 (5 bases). Germline CDR1 is SGHDT and CDR2 is YYEEEE. Trimming removed 0 bases at V and 4 bases at J, with 7 bases between. There are 13 residues in the CDR3. The CDR3 protein is CASSLDSGETQYF. CDR3 in DNA: TGTGCCAGCAGCTTGGACAGCGGAGAGACCCAGTACTTC.

This clone was detected once. Here the CDR3 reads CASSLFSVGDNSPLHF. Written as DNA, the CDR3 is TGTGCCAGCAGCTTATTTTCGGTAGGGGATAATTCACCCCTCCACTTT. This rearrangement joins TRBV7-6 to TRBJ1-6, with D perhaps TRBD1 (5 bases). V lost 2 bases to trimming and J lost 5 bases, with 13 bases between them. From germline, CDR1 is SGHVS and CDR2 FNYEAQ. The CDR3 contains 16 residues. Supplemented by reference TRBV7-6 and TRBJ1-6, the full variable domain reads GAGVSQSPRYKVTKRGQDVALRCDPISGHVSLYWYRQALGQGPEFLTYFNYEAQQDKSGLPNDRFSAERPEGSISTLTIQRTEQRDSAMYRCASSLFSVGDNSPLHFGNGTRLTVT.

The gene calls are TRBV7-8 and TRBJ2-2; no clear D gene. Trimming removed 5 bases at V and 4 bases at J, with 8 bases between. The CDR3 has 13 amino acids. Germline assignment: CDR1 SGHVS and CDR2 FQNEAQ. The CDR3 sequence: CASSPVRTGELFF. In nucleotides, the CDR3 is TGTGCCAGCAGCCCCGTCCGCACCGGGGAGCTGTTTTTT.

This clone was detected once. The J gene is TRBJ2-7, the V gene TRBV7-2; 8 bases align to TRBD1. Trimming cost V 5 bases and J 2 bases; bases outside gene matches: 5. The germline V gene has CDR1 SGHTA and CDR2 FQGNSA. The CDR3 has 14 amino acids. CDR3 sequence (DNA): TGTGCCAGCAGCCTATGGACAGGGCCCTACGAGCAGTACTTC. Its translation: CASSLWTGPYEQYF. The complete variable domain, with remaining parts taken from reference TRBV7-2 and TRBJ2-7, reads GAGVSQSPSNKVTEKGKDVELRCDPISGHTALYWYRQSLGQGLEFLIYFQGNSAPDKSGLPSDRFSAERTGGSVSTLTIQRTQQEDSAVYLCASSLWTGPYEQYFGPGTRLTVT.

The chain links TRBV27 to TRBJ1-2; D might be TRBD1 (6 bases). The CDR3 runs to 16 residues. From germline, CDR1 is MNHEY and CDR2 SMNVEV (reference sequence). Trimming cost V 4 bases and J 7 bases, with 22 bases left between them. The CDR3 loop is CASSSTSGRTGAGYTF. The DNA of the CDR3 is TGTGCCAGCAGTTCTACTTCCGGGCGAACGGGGGCTGGCTACACCTTC.

The rearrangement links TRBV2 to TRBJ2-5; tentative D call: TRBD2 (5 bases). Per the germline V gene, CDR1 is SNHLY and CDR2 is FYNNEI. The ends were cut back, 5 bases at V and 2 bases at J, with 9 bases in the middle. The CDR3 contains 13 residues. The CDR3 nucleotides are TGTGCCAGCAGTTGGCTAGCTCAAGAGACCCAGTACTTC. Its protein is CASSWLAQETQYF.

This sequence joins TRBV6-1 and TRBJ1-1; D remains ambiguous. CDR1 and CDR2 from the germline V gene are MNHNS and SASEGT. The CDR3 totals 13 residues. The V and J ends lost 3 bases and 3 bases respectively, with 8 bases between them. CDR3 in DNA: TGTGCCAGCAGTGATATTGGGGACACTGAAGCTTTCTTT. It is translated as CASSDIGDTEAFF.

About this clone itself: One end of the junction does not line up with germline, which may come from a read error. V and J are TRBV6-5 and TRBJ2-1, with D tentatively TRBD2 (5 bases). The germline V gene has CDR1 MNHEY and CDR2 SVGAGI. This CDR3 is built from 15 residues. The CDR3 nucleotides are TGTGCCAGCACCACTGTACTGGGGTCGGCGGAGGCTCGCGTCTTC. This encodes CASTTVLGSAEARVF.

The rearrangement links TRBV6-5 to TRBJ1-2; possibly TRBD1 for D (5 bases). The germline CDR1 and CDR2 sequences are MNHEY and SVGAGI. CDR3 length: 13 residues. The V end lost 6 bases, the J end lost 4 bases, and 12 bases lay between the germline ends. DNA for the CDR3: TGTGCCAGCAGCCCGACAGCCGTCTATGGCTACACCTTC. It is translated as CASSPTAVYGYTF.

The rearrangement links TRBV11-2 to TRBJ2-7, with 10 bases aligning to TRBD1. This CDR3 contains 15 residues. The V gene's germline CDR1 is SGHAT and CDR2 FQNNGV. The junction had 10 bases not matched to a gene; V was cut back by 5 bases and J by 6 bases. CDR3 sequence reads: CASSRLGTGVGEQYF. CDR3 nucleotide sequence: TGTGCCAGCAGCCGATTAGGGACAGGGGTAGGCGAGCAGTACTTC.

The table lists this clone with a count of one. V gene TRBV5-6 combines with J gene TRBJ2-4, with D unresolved. The germline CDR1 and CDR2 sequences are SGHDT and YYEEEE. The CDR3 totals 15 residues. Between the trimmed V and J ends, which lost 0 bases and 0 bases, there was a span of 7 bases. This chain's CDR3 is CASSLGQLAKNIQYF. The CDR3 nucleotides are TGTGCCAGCAGCTTGGGACAACTAGCCAAAAACATTCAGTACTTC.

The rearrangement uses TRBV28 and TRBJ2-7; a possible D gene is TRBD1 (5 bases). The V end was cut by 8 bases, the J end by 5 bases, with 16 bases between. Germline V gene sequence: CDR1 MDHEN, CDR2 SYDVKM. The CDR3 covers 13 residues. The CDR3 DNA reads TGTGCCAGCCAGGGATCCTGGTTTAACGAGCAGTACTTC. It yields the protein CASQGSWFNEQYF.

This sequence joins TRBV27 and TRBJ2-2, with 7 nucleotides matching TRBD1. The CDR3 length is 16 residues. The ends lost 0 bases at V and 5 bases at J; junction bases unmatched: 6. Germline lookup yields CDR1 MNHEY and CDR2 SMNVEV (reference sequence). CDR3 sequence reads: CASSLSEGAQTGELFF. The CDR3 bases are TGTGCCAGCAGTTTATCAGAGGGGGCGCAAACCGGGGAGCTGTTTTTT.

Note on this clone: The same CDR3 is also encoded by other DNA sequences in this sample. The rearrangement joins TRBV6-1 to TRBJ2-7; 11 bases match TRBD1. V lost 3 bases, J lost 2 bases, and 0 bases stayed unmatched. CDR1 is MNHNS, CDR2 SASEGT, per germline. This CDR3 has 14 residues. The CDR3 bases are TGTGCCAGCAGTGAGGGACAGGGGGCCTACGAGCAGTACTTC. This translates into CASSEGQGAYEQYF.